This T cell receptor (beta chain) was sequenced during a study of blood T cell repertoires in COVID-19. Study as a whole: COVID-19 samples collected from the United States, Italy and Spain covered acute and convalescent phases.

The CDR3 is 18 residues long. The V end lost 0 bases, the J end lost 4 bases, and 20 bases lay between the germline ends. Germline V gene data show CDR1 as SGHRS and CDR2 as YFSETQ. As originally analysed: How many nucleated cells were present was estimated from reference gene primer amplification. Sequencing was performed with immunoSEQ multiplex PCR; in TCRdb, only in-frame clones are kept and a portion is missing. V, J and clone size are those of that table, while D and trimming were read from the DNA. The table lists some 230,000 clones, over 75% of them singletons. Study members were between about 18 and 100 years old and lived in 20 to 30 US regions. Assignment of participants to cohorts was predicated upon participant-reported clinical history.

The sequencing sample was made of PBMCs or T cells enriched from blood (not recorded which). The TCR originated in a woman aged 18-29 years in a cohort exposed to, infected with or recovered from COVID-19 (not recorded which). The chain is built from TRBV5-1 and TRBJ2-1; tentatively, D is TRBD1 (6 bases). Here the CDR3 DNA reads TGCGCCAGCAGCTTGGCCCCCCTACAGGGATCGGATTACAATGAGCAGTTCTTC. Its translation: CASSLAPLQGSDYNEQFF.